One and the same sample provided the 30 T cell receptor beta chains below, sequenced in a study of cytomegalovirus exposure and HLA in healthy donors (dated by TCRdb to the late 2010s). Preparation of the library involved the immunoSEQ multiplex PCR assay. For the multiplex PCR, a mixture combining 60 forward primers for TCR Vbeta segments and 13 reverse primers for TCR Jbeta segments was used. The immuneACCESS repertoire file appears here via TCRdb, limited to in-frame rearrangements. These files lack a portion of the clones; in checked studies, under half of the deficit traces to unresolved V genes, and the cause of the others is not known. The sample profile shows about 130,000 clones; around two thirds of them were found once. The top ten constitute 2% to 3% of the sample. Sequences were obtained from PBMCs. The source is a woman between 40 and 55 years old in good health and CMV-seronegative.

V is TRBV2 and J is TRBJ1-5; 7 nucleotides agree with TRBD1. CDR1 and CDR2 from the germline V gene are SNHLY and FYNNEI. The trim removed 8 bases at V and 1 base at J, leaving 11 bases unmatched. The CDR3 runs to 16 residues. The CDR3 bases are TGTGCCAGCGACCGGGACAGTGGTATGAGCAATCAGCCCCAGCATTTT. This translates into CASDRDSGMSNQPQHF.

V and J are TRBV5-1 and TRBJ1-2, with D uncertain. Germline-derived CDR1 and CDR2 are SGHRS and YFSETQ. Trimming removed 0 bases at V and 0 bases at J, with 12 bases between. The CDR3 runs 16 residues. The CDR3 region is CASSLESYLSNYGYTF. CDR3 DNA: TGCGCCAGCAGCTTGGAGTCCTACCTCTCTAACTATGGCTACACCTTC. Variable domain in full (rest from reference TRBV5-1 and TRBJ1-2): KAGVTQTPRYLIKTRGQQVTLSCSPISGHRSVSWYQQTPGQGLQFLFEYFSETQRNKGNFPGRFSGRQFSNSRSEMNVSTLELGDSALYLCASSLESYLSNYGYTFGSGTRLTVV.

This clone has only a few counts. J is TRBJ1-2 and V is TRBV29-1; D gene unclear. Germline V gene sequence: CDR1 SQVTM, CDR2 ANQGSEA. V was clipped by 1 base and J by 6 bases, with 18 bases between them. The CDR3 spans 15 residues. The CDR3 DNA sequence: TGCAGCGTTGAAGGTGGAGGGTTCGGGTTGCATGGCTACACCTTC. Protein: CSVEGGGFGLHGYTF.

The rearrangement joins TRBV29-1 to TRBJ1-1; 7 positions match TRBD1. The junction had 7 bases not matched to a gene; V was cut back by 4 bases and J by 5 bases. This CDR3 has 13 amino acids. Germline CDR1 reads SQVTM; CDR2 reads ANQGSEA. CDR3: CSVAIGTETEAFF. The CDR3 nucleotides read TGCAGCGTTGCCATAGGGACAGAAACTGAAGCTTTCTTT.

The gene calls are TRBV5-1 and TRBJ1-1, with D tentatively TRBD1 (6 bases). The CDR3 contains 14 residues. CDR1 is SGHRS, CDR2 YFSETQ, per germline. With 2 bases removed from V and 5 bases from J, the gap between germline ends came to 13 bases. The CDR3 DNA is TGCGCCAGCAGCTTACAGGGTGAAAAGACTGAAGCTTTCTTT. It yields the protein CASSLQGEKTEAFF.

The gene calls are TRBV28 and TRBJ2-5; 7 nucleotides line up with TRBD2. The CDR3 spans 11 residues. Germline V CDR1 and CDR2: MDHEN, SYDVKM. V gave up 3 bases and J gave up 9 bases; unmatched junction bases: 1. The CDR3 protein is CASSFAGAQYF. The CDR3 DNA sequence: TGTGCCAGCAGTTTTGCGGGGGCCCAGTACTTC.

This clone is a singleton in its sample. DNA of the CDR3: TGTGCCAGCAACCGGGGACAGGGGGCTCGTGGAAACACCATATATTTT. Protein product: CASNRGQGARGNTIYF. The V call is TRBV5-6, the J call TRBJ1-3, with 12 positions matching TRBD1. CDR3 length equals 16 residues. Per germline, CDR1 SGHDT and CDR2 YYEEEE. V shed 6 bases and J 3 bases; nucleotides not matched to a gene: 7. The complete variable domain, with remaining parts taken from reference TRBV5-6 and TRBJ1-3, reads DAGVTQSPTHLIKTRGQQVTLRCSPKSGHDTVSWYQQALGQGPQFIFQYYEEEERQRGNFPDRFSGHQFPNYSSELNVNALLLGDSALYLCASNRGQGARGNTIYFGEGSWLTVV.

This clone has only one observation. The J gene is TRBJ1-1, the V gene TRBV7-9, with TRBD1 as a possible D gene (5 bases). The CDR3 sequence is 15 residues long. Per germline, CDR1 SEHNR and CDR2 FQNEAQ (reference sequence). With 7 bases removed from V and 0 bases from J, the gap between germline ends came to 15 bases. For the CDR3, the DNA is TGTGCCAGCAAACCGGGGGGAGGCATGAACACTGAAGCTTTCTTT. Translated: CASKPGGGMNTEAFF. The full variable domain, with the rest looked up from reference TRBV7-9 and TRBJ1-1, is DTGVSQNPRHKITKRGQNVTFRCDPISEHNRLYWYRQTLGQGPEFLTYFQNEAQLEKSRLLSDRFSAERPKGSFSTLEIQRTEQGDSAMYLCASKPGGGMNTEAFFGQGTRLTVV.

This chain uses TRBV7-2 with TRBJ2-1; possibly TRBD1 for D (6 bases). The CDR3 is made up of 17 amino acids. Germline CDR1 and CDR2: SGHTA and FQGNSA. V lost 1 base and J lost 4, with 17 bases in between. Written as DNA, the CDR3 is TGTGCCAGCAGCTTAGATCCCCGGCAGGGGATTTACAATGAGCAGTTCTTC. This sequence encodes CASSLDPRQGIYNEQFF. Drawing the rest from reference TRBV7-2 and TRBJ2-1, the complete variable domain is GAGVSQSPSNKVTEKGKDVELRCDPISGHTALYWYRQSLGQGLEFLIYFQGNSAPDKSGLPSDRFSAERTGGSVSTLTIQRTQQEDSAVYLCASSLDPRQGIYNEQFFGPGTRLTVL.

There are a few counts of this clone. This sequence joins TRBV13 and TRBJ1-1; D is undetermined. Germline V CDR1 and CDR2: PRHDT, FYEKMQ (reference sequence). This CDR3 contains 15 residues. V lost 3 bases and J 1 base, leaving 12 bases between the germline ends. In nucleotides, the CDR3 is TGTGCCAGCAGCTTTGGACTTTCCCCGAACACTGAAGCTTTCTTT. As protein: CASSFGLSPNTEAFF.

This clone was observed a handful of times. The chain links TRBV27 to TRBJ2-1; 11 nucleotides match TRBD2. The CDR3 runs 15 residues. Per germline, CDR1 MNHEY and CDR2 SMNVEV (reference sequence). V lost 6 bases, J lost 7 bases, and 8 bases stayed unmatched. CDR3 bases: TGTGCCAGCAGCCCAACTAGCGGGGGAGATAATGAGCAGTTCTTC. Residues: CASSPTSGGDNEQFF.

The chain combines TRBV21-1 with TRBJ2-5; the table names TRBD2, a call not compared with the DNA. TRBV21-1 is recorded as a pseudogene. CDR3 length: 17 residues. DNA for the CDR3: TGTGCCAGCAGCAAAGCGACTCAGGACTTCCACCAAGAGACCCAGTACTTC. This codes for CASSKATQDFHQETQYF.

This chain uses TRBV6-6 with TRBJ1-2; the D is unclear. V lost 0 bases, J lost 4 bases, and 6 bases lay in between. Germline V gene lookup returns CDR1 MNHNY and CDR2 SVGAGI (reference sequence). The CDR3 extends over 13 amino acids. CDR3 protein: CASSYSAVYGYTF. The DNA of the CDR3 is TGTGCCAGCAGTTACTCGGCGGTCTATGGCTACACCTTC.

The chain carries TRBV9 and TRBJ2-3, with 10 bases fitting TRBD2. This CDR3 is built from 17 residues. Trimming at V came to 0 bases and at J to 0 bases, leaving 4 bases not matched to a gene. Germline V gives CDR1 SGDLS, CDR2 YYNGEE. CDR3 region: CASSVDSGGTSTDTQYF. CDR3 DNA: TGTGCCAGCAGCGTAGATAGCGGGGGGACTAGCACAGATACGCAGTATTTT.

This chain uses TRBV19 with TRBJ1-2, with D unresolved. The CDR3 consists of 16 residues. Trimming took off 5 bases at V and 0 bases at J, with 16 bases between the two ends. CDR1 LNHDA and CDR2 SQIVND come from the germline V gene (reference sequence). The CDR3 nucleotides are TGTGCCAGTAGTGCCCCCAGGTCTACAGCTAACTATGGCTACACCTTC. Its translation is CASSAPRSTANYGYTF.

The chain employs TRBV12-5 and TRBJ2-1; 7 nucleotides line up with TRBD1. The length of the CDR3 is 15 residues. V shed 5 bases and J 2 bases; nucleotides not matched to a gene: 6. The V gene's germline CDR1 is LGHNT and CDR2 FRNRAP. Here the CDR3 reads CASGPQGLPYNEQFF. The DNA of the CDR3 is TGTGCTAGTGGTCCACAGGGGTTACCCTACAATGAGCAGTTCTTC.

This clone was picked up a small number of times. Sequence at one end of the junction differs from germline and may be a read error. The DNA for the CDR3 is TGTGCCAGCAGTGCTAGGACAGTGAGCCTCGGTCGTTCGTGTGTTTTC. Translating it yields CASSARTVSLGRSCVF. The V gene is TRBV2, the J gene TRBJ1-2; weak D call: TRBD1 (6 bases). The CDR3 spans 16 residues. Germline lookup yields CDR1 SNHLY and CDR2 FYNNEI. The full variable domain, with the rest looked up from reference TRBV2 and TRBJ1-2, is EPEVTQTPSHQVTQMGQEVILRCVPISNHLYFYWYRQILGQKVEFLVSFYNNEISEKSEIFDDQFSVERPDGSNFTLKIRSTKLEDSAMYFCASSARTVSLGRSCVFGSGTRLTVV.

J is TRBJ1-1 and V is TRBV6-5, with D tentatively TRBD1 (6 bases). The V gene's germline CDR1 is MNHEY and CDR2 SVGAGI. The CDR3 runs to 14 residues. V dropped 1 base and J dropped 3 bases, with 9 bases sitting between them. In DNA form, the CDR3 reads TGTGCCAGCAGTTACTATTCAGGGGACACTGAAGCTTTCTTT. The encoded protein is CASSYYSGDTEAFF.

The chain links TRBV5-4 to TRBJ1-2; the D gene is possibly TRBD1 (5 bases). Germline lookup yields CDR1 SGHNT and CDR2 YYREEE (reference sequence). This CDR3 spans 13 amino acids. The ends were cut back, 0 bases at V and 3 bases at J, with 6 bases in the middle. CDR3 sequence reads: CASSLGRDYGYTF. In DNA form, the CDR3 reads TGTGCCAGCAGCTTGGGCAGGGACTATGGCTACACCTTC.

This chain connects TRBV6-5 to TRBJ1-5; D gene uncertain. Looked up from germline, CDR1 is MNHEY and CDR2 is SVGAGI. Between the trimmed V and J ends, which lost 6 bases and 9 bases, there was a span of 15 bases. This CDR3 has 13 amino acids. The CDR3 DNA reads TGTGCCAGCAGGGAGGTACTCCGAGGGCCCCAGCATTTT. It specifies CASREVLRGPQHF.

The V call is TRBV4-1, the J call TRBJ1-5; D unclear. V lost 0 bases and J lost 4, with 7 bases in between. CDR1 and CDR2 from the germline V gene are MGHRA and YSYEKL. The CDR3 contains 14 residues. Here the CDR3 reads CASSQEAGNQPQHF. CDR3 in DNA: TGCGCCAGCAGCCAAGAGGCCGGGAATCAGCCCCAGCATTTT.

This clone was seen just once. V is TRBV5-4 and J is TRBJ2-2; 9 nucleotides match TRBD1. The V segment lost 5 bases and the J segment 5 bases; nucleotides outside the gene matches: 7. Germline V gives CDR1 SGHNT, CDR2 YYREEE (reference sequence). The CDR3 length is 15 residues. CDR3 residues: CASSSGTGYTGELFF. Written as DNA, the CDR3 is TGTGCCAGCAGTTCCGGGACAGGGTATACCGGGGAGCTGTTTTTT.

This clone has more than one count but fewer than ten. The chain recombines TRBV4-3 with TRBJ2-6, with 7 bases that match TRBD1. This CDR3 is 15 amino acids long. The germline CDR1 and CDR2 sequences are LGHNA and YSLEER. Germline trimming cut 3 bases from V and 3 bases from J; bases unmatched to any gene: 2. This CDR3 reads CASSQTGLGANVLTF. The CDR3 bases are TGCGCCAGCAGCCAGACAGGGCTTGGGGCCAACGTCCTGACTTTC.

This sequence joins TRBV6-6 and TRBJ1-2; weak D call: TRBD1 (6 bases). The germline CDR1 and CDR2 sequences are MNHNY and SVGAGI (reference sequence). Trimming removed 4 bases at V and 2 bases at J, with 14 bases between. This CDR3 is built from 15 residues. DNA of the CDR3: TGTGCCAGCAGTTCCCTAGGACAGATGAACTATGGCTACACCTTC. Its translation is CASSSLGQMNYGYTF.

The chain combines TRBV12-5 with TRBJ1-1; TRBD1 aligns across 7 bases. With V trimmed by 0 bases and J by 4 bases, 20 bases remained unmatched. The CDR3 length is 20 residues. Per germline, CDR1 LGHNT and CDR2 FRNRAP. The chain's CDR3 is CASGLVRAGGEAESSTEAFF. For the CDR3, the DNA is TGTGCTAGTGGTTTGGTACGGGCAGGGGGAGAAGCCGAGTCTAGCACTGAAGCTTTCTTT.

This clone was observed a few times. The CDR3 reads CATSFMTGYEQYF. The CDR3 DNA reads as TGTGCCACCAGCTTCATGACAGGATACGAGCAGTACTTC. V and J are TRBV15 and TRBJ2-7; tentatively, D is TRBD1 (6 bases). Trimming cost V 5 bases and J 4 bases, with 12 bases left between them. Germline V CDR1 and CDR2: LNHNV, YYDKDF (reference sequence). There are 13 residues in the CDR3.

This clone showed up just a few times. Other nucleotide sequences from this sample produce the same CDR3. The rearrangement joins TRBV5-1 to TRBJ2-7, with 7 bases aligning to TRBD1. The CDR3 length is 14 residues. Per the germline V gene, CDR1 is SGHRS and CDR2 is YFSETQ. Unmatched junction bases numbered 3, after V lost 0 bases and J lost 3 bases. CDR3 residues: CASSLVGGDYEQYF. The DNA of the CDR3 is TGCGCCAGCAGCTTGGTAGGGGGCGACTACGAGCAGTACTTC.

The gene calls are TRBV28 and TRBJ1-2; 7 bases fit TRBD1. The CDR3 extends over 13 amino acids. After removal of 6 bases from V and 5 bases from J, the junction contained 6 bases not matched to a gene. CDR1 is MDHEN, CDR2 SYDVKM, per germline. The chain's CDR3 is CASRKGQRYGYTF. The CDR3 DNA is TGTGCCAGCAGGAAGGGACAGCGATATGGCTACACCTTC.

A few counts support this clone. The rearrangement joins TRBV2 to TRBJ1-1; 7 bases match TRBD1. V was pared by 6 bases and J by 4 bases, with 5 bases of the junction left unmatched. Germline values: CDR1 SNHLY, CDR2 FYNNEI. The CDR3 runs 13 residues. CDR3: CASRETGATEAFF. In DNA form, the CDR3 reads TGTGCCAGCAGGGAAACAGGGGCCACTGAAGCTTTCTTT.

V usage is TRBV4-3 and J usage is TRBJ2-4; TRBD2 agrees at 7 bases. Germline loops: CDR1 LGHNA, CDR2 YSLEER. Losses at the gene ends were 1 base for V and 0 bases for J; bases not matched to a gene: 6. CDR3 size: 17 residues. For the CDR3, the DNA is TGCGCCAGCAGCCAAGGTGTGGGGGGGGTAGCCAAAAACATTCAGTACTTC. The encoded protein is CASSQGVGGVAKNIQYF.